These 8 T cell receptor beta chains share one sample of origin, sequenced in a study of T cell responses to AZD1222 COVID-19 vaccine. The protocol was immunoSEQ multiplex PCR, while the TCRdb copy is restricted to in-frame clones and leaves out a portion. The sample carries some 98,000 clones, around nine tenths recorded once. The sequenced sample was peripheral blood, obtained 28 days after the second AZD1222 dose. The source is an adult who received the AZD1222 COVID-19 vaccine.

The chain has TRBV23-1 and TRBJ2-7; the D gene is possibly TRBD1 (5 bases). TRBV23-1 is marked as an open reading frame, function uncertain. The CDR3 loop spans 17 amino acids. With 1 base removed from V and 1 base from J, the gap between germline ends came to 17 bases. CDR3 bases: TGCGCCAGCAGTCAATGGACCGGCAGGGAAGGATCCTACGAGCAGTACTTC. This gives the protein CASSQWTGREGSYEQYF.

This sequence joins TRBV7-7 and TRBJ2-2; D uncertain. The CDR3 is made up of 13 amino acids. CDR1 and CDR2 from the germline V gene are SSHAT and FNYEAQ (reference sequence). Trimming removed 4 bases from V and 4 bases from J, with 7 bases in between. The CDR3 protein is CASSSLRTGELFF. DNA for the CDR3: TGTGCCAGCAGCTCCCTCCGCACCGGGGAGCTGTTTTTT.

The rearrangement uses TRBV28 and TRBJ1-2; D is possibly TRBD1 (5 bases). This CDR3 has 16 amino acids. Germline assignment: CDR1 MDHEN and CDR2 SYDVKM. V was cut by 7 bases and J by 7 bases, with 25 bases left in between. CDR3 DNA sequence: TGTGCCAGCATGGTTCTGTCACCCAGGGCGACAACTGGCTACACCTTC. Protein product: CASMVLSPRATTGYTF.

In nucleotides, the CDR3 is TGTGCCAGTAGTAATGACCGAAAGAGTGAGCAGTTCTTC. Protein: CASSNDRKSEQFF. The chain employs TRBV19 and TRBJ2-1, with D unresolved. Trimming took off 4 bases at V and 9 bases at J, with 13 bases between the two ends. Germline V gives CDR1 LNHDA, CDR2 SQIVND (reference sequence). The CDR3 loop spans 13 amino acids. Full variable domain (remainder filled in from reference TRBV19 and TRBJ2-1): DGGITQSPKYLFRKEGQNVTLSCEQNLNHDAMYWYRQDPGQGLRLIYYSQIVNDFQKGDIAEGYSVSREKKESFPLTVTSAQKNPTAFYLCASSNDRKSEQFFGPGTRLTVL.

The CDR3, as DNA: TGTGCCACCGCGGCTGGGACAGGGGGGGCCTACGAGCAGTACTTC. This gives the protein CATAAGTGGAYEQYF. The chain couples TRBV19 to TRBJ2-7, with 11 bases that match TRBD1. The ends lost 10 bases at V and 2 bases at J; junction bases unmatched: 10. Germline-derived CDR1 and CDR2 are LNHDA and SQIVND (reference sequence). CDR3 size: 15 residues.

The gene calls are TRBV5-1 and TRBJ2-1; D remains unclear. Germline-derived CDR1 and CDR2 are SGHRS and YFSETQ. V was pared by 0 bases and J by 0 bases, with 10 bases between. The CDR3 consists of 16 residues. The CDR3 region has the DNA TGCGCCAGCAGCTTGGATGGGATAGGCTCCTACAATGAGCAGTTCTTC. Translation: CASSLDGIGSYNEQFF.

CDR3 DNA sequence: TGTGCCAGTATGCGGGTAAATGAAGCTTTCTTT. Protein product: CASMRVNEAFF. This sequence joins TRBV19 and TRBJ1-1; D remains unclear. Germline values: CDR1 LNHDA, CDR2 SQIVND (reference sequence). Trimming shortened V by 7 bases and J by 7 bases, and 10 bases separated the two germline ends. The CDR3 consists of 11 residues.

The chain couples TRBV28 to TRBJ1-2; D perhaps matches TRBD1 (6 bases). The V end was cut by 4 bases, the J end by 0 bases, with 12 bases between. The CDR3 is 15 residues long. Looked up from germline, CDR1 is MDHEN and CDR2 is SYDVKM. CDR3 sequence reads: CASSSHRASNYGYTF. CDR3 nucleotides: TGTGCCAGCAGTTCCCACAGGGCGTCTAACTATGGCTACACCTTC.